The sequence of this T cell receptor (beta chain) was determined in a study of blood T cell repertoires in COVID-19. Trimming at V came to 2 bases and at J to 9 bases, leaving 13 bases not matched to a gene. CDR3 length: 17 amino acids. CDR1 is MNHNS, CDR2 SASEGT, per germline. The table came from immunoSEQ multiplex PCR; TCRdb's copy has only in-frame clones and leaves some out. The table shows approximately 110,000 clones, with approximately 83% occurring only once. This sequence was found in a man aged 50-60 years with acute or convalescent COVID-19. This chain uses TRBV6-1 with TRBJ1-6, with TRBD1 matching 7 bases. Material for sequencing was peripheral blood. In nucleotides, the CDR3 is TGTGCCAGCAGTGAATACTACTCACGACAGGGCGGTTCACCCCTCCACTTT. Amino acid sequence: CASSEYYSRQGGSPLHF.